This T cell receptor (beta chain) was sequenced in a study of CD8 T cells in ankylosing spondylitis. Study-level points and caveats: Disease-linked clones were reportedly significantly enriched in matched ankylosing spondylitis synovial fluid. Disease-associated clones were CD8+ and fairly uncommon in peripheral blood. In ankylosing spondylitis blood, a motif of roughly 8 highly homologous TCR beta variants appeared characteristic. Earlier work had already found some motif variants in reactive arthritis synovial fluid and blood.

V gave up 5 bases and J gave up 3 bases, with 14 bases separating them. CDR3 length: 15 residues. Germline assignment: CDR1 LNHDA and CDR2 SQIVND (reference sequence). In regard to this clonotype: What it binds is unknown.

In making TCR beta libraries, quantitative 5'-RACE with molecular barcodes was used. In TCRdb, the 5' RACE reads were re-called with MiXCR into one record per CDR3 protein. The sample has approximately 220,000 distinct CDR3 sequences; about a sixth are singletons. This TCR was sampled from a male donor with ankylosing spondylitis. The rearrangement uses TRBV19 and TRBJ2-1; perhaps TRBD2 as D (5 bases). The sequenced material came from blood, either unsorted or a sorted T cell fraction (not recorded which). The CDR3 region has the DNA TGTGCCAGTAGTGAACTAGAGCAATACTACAATGAGCAGTTCTTC. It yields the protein CASSELEQYYNEQFF.